This T cell receptor beta chain appears in the sequencing data of a study of blood T cell dynamics during melanoma immunotherapy. Study-wide results and limits: The study could not tell melanoma-specific clones from general immune activation. Unlike progressors, later disease-control patients had W3 repertoires gaining clonality or diversity.

On this clone itself: Its antigen is still unknown.

Time point of the sample: week 3, after first cycle of checkpoint inhibitor. Patients had no prior systemic cancer treatment, immunosuppressants or other active cancers. CDR3 length: 16 amino acids. Germline CDR1 reads SGHAT; CDR2 reads FQDESV (reference sequence). V dropped 1 base and J dropped 0 bases, with 7 bases sitting between them. The assay was immunoSEQ multiplex PCR, and TCRdb's table has in-frame clones only and misses some. This sample carries roughly 14,000 clones, 87% of them seen once, and the ten largest clones take around 8%. The chain has TRBV11-1 and TRBJ2-6; D call uncertain. This receptor was taken from a human donor with melanoma. The specimen comprised blood, sampled from a patient treated with checkpoint blockade. CDR3 coding DNA: TGTGCCAGCAGCTTAGAAGTAAACTCTGGGGCCAACGTCCTGACTTTC. This codes for CASSLEVNSGANVLTF.